This T cell receptor beta chain was sequenced during a study of cytomegalovirus exposure and HLA in healthy donors. Regarding the study as a whole: Specificity of a few CMV-associated chains for CMV antigens was verified in vitro. CMV serostatus was the only recorded immune exposure for donors. An assumption of roughly uniform sequencing depth across donors underlay the presence/absence analyses. A highly shared variant cluster was judged a likely technical artifact.

To note about this clone: Its specificity is not known. The same CDR3 is also encoded by other DNA sequences in this sample.

Use of 60 Vbeta and 13 Jbeta primers characterized the PCR. The protocol was immunoSEQ multiplex PCR, while the TCRdb copy is restricted to in-frame clones and leaves out a portion. The sample records approximately 70,000 clones, 75% being singletons. The CDR3 is made up of 14 amino acids. Trimming cost V 3 bases and J 4 bases, with 13 bases left between them. Germline-derived CDR1 and CDR2 are MGHRA and YSYEKL. The receptor comes from a man aged 60 to 75 in good health and CMV-seropositive. The chain employs TRBV4-1 and TRBJ2-7; D perhaps matches TRBD1 (6 bases). Sequencing used PBMCs. This chain's CDR3 is CASSQAPRGYEQYF. DNA for the CDR3: TGCGCCAGCAGCCAGGCGCCCAGGGGTTACGAGCAGTACTTC.